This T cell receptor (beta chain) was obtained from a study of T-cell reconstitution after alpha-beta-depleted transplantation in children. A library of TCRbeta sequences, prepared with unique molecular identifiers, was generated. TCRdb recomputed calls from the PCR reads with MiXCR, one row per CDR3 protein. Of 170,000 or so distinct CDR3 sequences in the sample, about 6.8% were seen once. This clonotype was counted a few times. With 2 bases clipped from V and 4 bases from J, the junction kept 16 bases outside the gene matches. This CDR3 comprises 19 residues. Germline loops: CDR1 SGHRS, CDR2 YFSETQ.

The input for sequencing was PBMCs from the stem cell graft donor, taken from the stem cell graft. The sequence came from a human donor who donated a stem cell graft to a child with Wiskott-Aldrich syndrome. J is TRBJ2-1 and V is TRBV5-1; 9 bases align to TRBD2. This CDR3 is CASSLVQGVAGAQYNEQFF. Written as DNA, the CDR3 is TGCGCCAGCAGCTTAGTACAGGGTGTAGCGGGGGCCCAATACAATGAGCAGTTCTTC.